The clone carrying this TCR beta chain was detected only a few times. The antigen is not known. This sample is part of a study of cytomegalovirus exposure and HLA in healthy donors. Turning to the study itself: Most genotyped donors, about 81% of around 370, had Caucasian-associated genetic ancestry. Regarding the study as a whole: According to an earlier analysis, most TCR beta V segments yielded productive rearrangements about 90% or about 30% of the time.

With 60 Vbeta and 13 Jbeta primers, the PCR was carried out. The method was immunoSEQ multiplex PCR; TCRdb's version includes in-frame clones alone and lacks a portion of them. The sample contains 150,000 to 180,000 clones, approximately 80% of which appear only once. Trimming cost V 8 bases and J 1 base; bases outside gene matches: 10. Germline lookup yields CDR1 MDHEN and CDR2 SYDVKM. This CDR3 contains 15 residues. This chain connects TRBV28 to TRBJ2-7; the match to TRBD1 covers 8 bases. Sequenced: PBMCs. The sequence derives from a woman between 35 and 50 years old in good health and CMV-seronegative. The CDR3 DNA reads as TGTGCCAGCCGATTCCCCAGGGGGCTGTCCTACGAGCAGTACTTC. The encoded protein is CASRFPRGLSYEQYF.